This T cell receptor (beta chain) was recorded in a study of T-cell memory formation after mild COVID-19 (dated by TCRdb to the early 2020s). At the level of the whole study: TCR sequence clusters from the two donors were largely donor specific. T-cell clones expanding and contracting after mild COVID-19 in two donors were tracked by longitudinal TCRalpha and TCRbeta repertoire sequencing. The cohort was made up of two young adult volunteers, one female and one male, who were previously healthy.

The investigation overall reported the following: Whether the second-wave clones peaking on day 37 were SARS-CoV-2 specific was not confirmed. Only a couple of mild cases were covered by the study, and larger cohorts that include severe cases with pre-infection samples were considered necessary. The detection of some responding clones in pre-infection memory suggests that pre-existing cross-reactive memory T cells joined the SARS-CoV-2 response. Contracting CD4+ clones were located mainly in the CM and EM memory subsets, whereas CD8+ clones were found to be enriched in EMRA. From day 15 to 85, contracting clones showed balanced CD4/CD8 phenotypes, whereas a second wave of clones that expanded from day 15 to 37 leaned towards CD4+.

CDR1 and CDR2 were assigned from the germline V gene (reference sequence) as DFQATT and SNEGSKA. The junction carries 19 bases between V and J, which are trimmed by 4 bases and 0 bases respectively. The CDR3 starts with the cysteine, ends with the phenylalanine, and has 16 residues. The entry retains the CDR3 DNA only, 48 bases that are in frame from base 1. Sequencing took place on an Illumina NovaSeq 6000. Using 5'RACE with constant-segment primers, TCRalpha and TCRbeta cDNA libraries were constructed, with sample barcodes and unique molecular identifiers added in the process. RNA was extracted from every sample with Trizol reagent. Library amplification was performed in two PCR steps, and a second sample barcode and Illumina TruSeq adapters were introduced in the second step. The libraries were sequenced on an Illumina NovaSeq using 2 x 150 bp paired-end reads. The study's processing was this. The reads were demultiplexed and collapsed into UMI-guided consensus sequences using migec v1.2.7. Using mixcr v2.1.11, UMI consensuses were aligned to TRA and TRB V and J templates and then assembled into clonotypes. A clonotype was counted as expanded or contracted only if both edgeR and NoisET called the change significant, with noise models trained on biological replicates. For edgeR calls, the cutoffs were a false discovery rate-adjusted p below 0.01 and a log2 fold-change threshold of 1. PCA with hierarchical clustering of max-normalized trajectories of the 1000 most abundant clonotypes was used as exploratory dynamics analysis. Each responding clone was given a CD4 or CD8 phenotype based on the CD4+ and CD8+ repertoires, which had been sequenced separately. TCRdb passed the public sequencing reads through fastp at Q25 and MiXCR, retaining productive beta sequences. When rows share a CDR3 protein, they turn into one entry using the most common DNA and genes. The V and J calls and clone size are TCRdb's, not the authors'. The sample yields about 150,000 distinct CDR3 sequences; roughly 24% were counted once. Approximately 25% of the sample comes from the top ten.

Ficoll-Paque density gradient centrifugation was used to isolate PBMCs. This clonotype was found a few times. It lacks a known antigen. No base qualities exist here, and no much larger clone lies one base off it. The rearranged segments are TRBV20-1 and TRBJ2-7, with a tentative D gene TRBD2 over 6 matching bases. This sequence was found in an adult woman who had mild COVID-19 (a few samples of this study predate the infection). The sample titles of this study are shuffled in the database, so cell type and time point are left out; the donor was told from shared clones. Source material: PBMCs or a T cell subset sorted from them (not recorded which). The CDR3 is CSATNLAVGSSYEQYF. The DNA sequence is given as TGCAGTGCTACCAACCTAGCCGTCGGGAGCTCCTACGAGCAGTACTTC.